This is a list of T cell receptor beta chains from one sample in a study of OX40 agonist ivuxolimab in advanced cancers. The data were produced by immunoSEQ multiplex PCR, yet TCRdb's version contains in-frame clones alone and is incomplete. The sample records tens of thousands of clones, 60% to 85% being singletons. Sequencing was performed on CD4+ or CD8+ T cells sorted from blood, taken in a trial of the OX40 agonist ivuxolimab. These receptors were obtained from an adult with an advanced solid tumor such as melanoma, head and neck, liver or kidney cancer. The CDR3 runs from the conserved cysteine through the conserved F or W. Clone sizes are given selectively: once, few, many, or a class where the clone is expanded.

abundance	j_gene	len	v_gene	CDR3aa
-	TRBJ1-1	15	TRBV7-9	CASSLGAGFETEAFF
-	TRBJ1-2	15	TRBV19	CASSVTPPPNYGYTF
-	TRBJ2-1	16	TRBV2	CASSEELAGAAYEQFF
-	TRBJ1-5	18	TRBV30	CAWSVRGTWRRVNQPQHF
-	TRBJ2-4	17	TRBV5-1	CASSFLPASDSGNIQYF
-	-	15	TRBV19	CASSIFFGTTYEQYF
-	TRBJ1-2	14	TRBV18	CASSPGASSYGYTF
-	TRBJ2-1	14	TRBV19	CASSIAGAFNEQFF
-	TRBJ1-2	14	TRBV15	CATSRGDNPWGYTF
-	TRBJ2-7	10	TRBV30	CAWGAGEQYF
few	TRBJ2-3	14	TRBV6-5	CASSWGTPGDTQYF
-	TRBJ1-1	16	TRBV5-1	CASSLTGQGLNTEAFF
medium-sized	TRBJ1-2	13	TRBV10-3	CAIEGTRGGGYTF
few	TRBJ2-3	11	TRBV28	CASSVRDTQYF
few	TRBJ2-3	14	TRBV5-6	CASSLITSTDTQYF
-	TRBJ1-6	20	TRBV5-4	CASSLSAGQGALTAHSPLHF
-	TRBJ1-4	14	TRBV27	CASSLREKDEKLFF
-	TRBJ2-7	14	TRBV2	CASSESGGAYEQYF
-	TRBJ2-2	14	TRBV7-6	CASQRQGGPGELFF
-	TRBJ2-3	15	TRBV9	CASSVGRGGTDTQYF
-	TRBJ1-1	20	TRBV19	CASSAGTRGTSQGLNTEAFF
-	TRBJ1-2	14	TRBV28	CASSLGQDVYGYTF
-	TRBJ2-2	15	TRBV6-5	CASSRQKSHTGELFF
-	TRBJ2-1	15	TRBV11-2	CASSFTSGGASEQFF
-	TRBJ1-2	13	TRBV5-1	CASHSTDVYGYTF
-	TRBJ2-1	12	TRBV7-2	CASSSGGDEQFF
-	TRBJ1-2	12	TRBV10-2	CASTQGGYGYTF
-	TRBJ2-3	11	TRBV29-1	CSVLGGDTQYF
few	TRBJ1-2	19	TRBV4-1	CASSQDSWFSPGGDYGYTF
few	TRBJ2-3	17	TRBV18	CASSPRQLGVLADTQYF
-	TRBJ1-2	15	TRBV6-5	CASSTGTGGASGYTF
few	TRBJ2-2	13	TRBV29-1	CSVVQVNTGELFF
-	TRBJ2-3	18	TRBV4-3	CASSQVPSGGASTDTQYF
few	TRBJ2-5	16	TRBV14	CASSQTQGFPQETQYF
-	TRBJ1-1	13	TRBV2	CAIRRQGNTEAFF
few	TRBJ1-4	10	TRBV2	CASSWDRQLF
-	TRBJ2-1	14	TRBV9	CASSAGTSYNEQFF
-	TRBJ2-5	16	TRBV29-1	CSAFTGSTSGIKTQYF
-	TRBJ1-1	13	TRBV11-1	CASRRDRRAEAFF
few	TRBJ2-7	15	TRBV28	CASSVLAGSRGEQYF
-	TRBJ1-1	15	TRBV11-2	CASSLVGEGRAEAFF
-	TRBJ1-1	15	TRBV4-1	CASSQAPALGTEAFF